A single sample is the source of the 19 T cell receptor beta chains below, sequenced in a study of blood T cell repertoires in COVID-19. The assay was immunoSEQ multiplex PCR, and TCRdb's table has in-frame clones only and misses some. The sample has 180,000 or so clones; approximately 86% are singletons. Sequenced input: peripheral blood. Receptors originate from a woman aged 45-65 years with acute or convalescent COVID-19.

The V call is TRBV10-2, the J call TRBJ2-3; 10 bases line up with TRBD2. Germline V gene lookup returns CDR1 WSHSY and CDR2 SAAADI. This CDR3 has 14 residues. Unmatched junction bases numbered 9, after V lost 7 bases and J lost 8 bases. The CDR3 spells CASKDQRGGSTQYF. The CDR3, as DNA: TGCGCCAGCAAGGACCAGCGGGGGGGCAGTACGCAGTATTTT.

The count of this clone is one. CDR3 sequence reads: CASSSDRGNSPLHF. The CDR3 nucleotides read TGTGCCAGCAGCTCGGACAGGGGGAATTCACCCCTCCACTTT. J is TRBJ1-6 and V is TRBV7-9, with 10 bases matching TRBD1. Looked up from germline, CDR1 is SEHNR and CDR2 is FQNEAQ (reference sequence). After removal of 4 bases from V and 7 bases from J, the junction contained 1 base not matched to a gene. This CDR3 has 14 amino acids.

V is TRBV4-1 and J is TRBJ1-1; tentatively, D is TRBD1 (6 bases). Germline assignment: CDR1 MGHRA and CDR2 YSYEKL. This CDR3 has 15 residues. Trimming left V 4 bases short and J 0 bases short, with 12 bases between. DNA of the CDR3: TGCGCCAGCAGCCGGGAGACAGGAATGAACACTGAAGCTTTCTTT. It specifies CASSRETGMNTEAFF.

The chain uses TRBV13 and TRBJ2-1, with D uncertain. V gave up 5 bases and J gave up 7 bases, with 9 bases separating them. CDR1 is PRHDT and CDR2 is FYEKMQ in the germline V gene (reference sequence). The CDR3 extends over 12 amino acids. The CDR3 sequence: CASSRLPNEQFF. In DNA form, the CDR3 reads TGTGCCAGCAGCAGACTCCCAAATGAGCAGTTCTTC.

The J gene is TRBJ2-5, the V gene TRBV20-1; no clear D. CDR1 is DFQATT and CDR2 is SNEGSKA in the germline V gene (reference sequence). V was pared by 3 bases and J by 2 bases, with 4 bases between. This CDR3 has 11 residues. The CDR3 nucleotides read TGCAGTGCTAGGGAGCAAGAGACCCAGTACTTC. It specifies CSAREQETQYF.

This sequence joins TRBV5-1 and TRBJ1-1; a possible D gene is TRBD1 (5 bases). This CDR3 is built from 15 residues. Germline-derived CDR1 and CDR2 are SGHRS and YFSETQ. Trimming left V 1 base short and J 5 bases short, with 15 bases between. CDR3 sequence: CASSLWRGGRTEAFF. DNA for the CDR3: TGCGCCAGCAGCTTGTGGAGGGGAGGTAGAACTGAAGCTTTCTTT.

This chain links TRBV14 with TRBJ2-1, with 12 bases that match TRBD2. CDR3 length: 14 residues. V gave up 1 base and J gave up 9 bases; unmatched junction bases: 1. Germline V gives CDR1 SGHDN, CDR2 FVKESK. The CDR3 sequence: CASSQGTSGIEQFF. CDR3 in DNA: TGTGCCAGCAGCCAAGGGACTAGCGGGATTGAGCAGTTCTTC.

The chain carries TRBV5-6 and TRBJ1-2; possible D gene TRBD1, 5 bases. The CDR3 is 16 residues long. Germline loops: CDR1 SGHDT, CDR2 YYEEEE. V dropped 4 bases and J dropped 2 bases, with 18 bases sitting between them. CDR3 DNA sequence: TGTGCCAGCAGCCCTTTGAGCAGGGAGGAAAACTATGGCTACACCTTC. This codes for CASSPLSREENYGYTF.

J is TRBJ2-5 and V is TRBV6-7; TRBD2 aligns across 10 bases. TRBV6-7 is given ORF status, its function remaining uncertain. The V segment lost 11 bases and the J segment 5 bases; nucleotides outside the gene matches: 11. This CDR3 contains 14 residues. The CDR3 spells CAVRAGGRGETQYF. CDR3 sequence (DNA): TGTGCCGTTAGAGCGGGAGGGCGGGGGGAGACCCAGTACTTC.

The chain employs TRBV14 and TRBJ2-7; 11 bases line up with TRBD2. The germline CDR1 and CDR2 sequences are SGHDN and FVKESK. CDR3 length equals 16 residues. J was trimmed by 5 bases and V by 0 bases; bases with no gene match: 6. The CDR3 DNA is TGTGCCAGCAGCCAAGATTTGGCTAGCGGGAGGAACGAGCAGTACTTC. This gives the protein CASSQDLASGRNEQYF.

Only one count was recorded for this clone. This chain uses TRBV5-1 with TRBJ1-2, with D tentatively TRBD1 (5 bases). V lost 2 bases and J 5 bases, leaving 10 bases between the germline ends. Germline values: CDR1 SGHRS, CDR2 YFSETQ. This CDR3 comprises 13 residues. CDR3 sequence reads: CASSFDGGYGYTF. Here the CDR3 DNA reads TGCGCCAGCAGCTTCGATGGGGGGTATGGCTACACCTTC.

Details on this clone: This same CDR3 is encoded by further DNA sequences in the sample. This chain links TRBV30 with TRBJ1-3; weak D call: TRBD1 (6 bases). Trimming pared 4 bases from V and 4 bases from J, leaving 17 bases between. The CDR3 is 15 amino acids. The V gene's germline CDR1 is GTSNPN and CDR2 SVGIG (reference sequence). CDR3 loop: CAWTSRGGVGNTIYF. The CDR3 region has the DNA TGTGCCTGGACCTCGAGGGGGGGGGTAGGAAACACCATATATTTT.

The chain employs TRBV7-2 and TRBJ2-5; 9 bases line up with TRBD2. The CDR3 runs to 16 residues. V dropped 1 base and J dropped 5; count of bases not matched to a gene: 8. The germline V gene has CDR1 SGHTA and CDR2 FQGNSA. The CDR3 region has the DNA TGTGCCAGCAGCTTAGATCTAGCGGGGTCCTTCGAGACCCAGTACTTC. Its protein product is CASSLDLAGSFETQYF.

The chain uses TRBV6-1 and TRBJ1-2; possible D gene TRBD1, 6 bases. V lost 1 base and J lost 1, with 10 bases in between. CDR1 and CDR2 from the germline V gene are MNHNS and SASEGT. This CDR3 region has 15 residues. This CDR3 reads CASSEGRGLNYGYTF. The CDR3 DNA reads TGTGCCAGCAGTGAAGGCAGGGGCCTTAACTATGGCTACACCTTC.

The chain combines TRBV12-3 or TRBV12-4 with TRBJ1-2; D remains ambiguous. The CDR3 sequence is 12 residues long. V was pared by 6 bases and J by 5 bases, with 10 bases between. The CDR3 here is CASSRDTYGYTF. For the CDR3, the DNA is TGTGCCAGCAGCCGAGACACTTATGGCTACACCTTC.

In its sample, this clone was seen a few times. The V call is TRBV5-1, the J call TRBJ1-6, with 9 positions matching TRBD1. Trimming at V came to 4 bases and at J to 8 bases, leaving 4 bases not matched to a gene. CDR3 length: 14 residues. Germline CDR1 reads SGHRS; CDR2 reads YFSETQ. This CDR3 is CASSRTGVDSPLHF. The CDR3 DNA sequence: TGCGCCAGCAGCAGGACAGGGGTAGATTCACCCCTCCACTTT.

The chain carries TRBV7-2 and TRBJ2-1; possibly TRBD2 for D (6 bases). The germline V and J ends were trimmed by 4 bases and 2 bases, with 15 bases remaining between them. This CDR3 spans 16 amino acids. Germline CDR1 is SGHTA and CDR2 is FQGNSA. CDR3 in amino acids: CASSSFAGNPYNEQFF. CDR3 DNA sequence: TGTGCCAGCAGCTCCTTCGCGGGAAATCCCTACAATGAGCAGTTCTTC.

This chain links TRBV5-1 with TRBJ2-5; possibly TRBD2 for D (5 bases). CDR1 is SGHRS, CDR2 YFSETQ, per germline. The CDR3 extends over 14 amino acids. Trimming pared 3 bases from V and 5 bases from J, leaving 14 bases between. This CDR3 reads CASSSAGALETQYF. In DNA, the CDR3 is TGCGCCAGCAGCTCGGCGGGCGCCCTGGAGACCCAGTACTTC.

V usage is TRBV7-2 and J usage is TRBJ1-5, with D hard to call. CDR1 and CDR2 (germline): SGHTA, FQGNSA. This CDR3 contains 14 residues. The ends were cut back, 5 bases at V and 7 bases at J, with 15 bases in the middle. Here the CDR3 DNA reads TGTGCCAGCAGCCCAGATACTAGTGGCCAGCCCCAGCATTTT. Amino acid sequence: CASSPDTSGQPQHF.